The rows below give T cell receptor beta chains drawn from one sample of a study of response to subunit inactivated influenza vaccine. TCRdb passed the RT-PCR reads through MiXCR, listing each CDR3 protein once. This sample carries 300,000 to 350,000 distinct CDR3 sequences, approximately 20% of them seen once, and the ten largest clones take 10%. The input for sequencing was PBMCs from blood, taken about 20 months after vaccination. The receptors shown here come from a man aged 50-75 years who received an inactivated influenza vaccine. Each CDR3 is given with its conserved first and last residue. D genes are given only for firm matches. Clone size is not always given. Where it is, it says once, few, many or a class for expanded clones.

v_call	d_call	clone_size	j_call	cdr3_aa	cdr3_nt
TRBV20-1	-	few	TRBJ2-7	CSASGVRGFSYEQYF	TGCAGTGCTAGTGGGGTCAGGGGTTTCTCCTACGAGCAGTACTTC
TRBV3-1	-	few	TRBJ1-2	CASSQAGAYGYTF	TGTGCCAGCAGCCAAGCAGGTGCCTATGGCTACACCTTC
TRBV6-1	-	few	TRBJ1-1	CASSEHPNPRTEAFF	TGTGCCAGCAGTGAACATCCGAACCCAAGGACTGAAGCTTTCTTT
TRBV11-1	-	few	TRBJ2-7	CASSQDVDYEQYF	TGTGCCAGCAGCCAGGACGTTGACTACGAGCAGTACTTC
TRBV7-2	TRBD2	-	TRBJ2-1	CASSLPPSGGSYNEQFF	TGTGCCAGCAGCTTACCTCCTAGCGGGGGGTCCTACAATGAGCAGTTCTTC
TRBV5-1	-	few	TRBJ1-1	CASSLARGISNTEAFF	TGCGCCAGCAGCTTGGCCCGGGGCATATCGAACACTGAAGCTTTCTTT
TRBV29-1	-	-	TRBJ1-1	CSVEVWGTEAFF	TGCAGCGTTGAAGTCTGGGGGACTGAAGCTTTCTTT
TRBV29-1	-	few	TRBJ1-1	CSVGTPGQKAFF	TGCAGCGTTGGCACTCCGGGACAAAAAGCTTTCTTT
TRBV5-1	TRBD2	-	TRBJ2-3	CASSPGLAENTDTQYF	TGCGCCAGCAGCCCGGGACTAGCGGAGAACACAGATACGCAGTATTTT
TRBV20-1	TRBD2	few	TRBJ2-5	CSARAGTRIETQYF	TGCAGTGCTAGAGCGGGGACTAGAATAGAGACCCAGTACTTC
TRBV4-2	-	many	TRBJ1-2	CASSQDLGRGYGYTF	TGTGCCAGCAGCCAAGATCTCGGCAGGGGTTATGGCTACACCTTC
TRBV12-3/TRBV12-4	TRBD1	-	TRBJ1-5	CASSRQGPNGPQHF	TGTGCCAGCAGTCGACAGGGCCCAAATGGGCCCCAGCATTTT
TRBV10-3	-	-	TRBJ2-4	CAISEEGGEDIQYF	TGTGCCATCAGTGAGGAAGGGGGGGAGGACATTCAGTACTTC
TRBV12-3/TRBV12-4	-	few	TRBJ2-5	CASSSDSQETQYF	TGTGCCAGCAGTTCGGACAGCCAAGAGACCCAGTACTTC
TRBV14	TRBD1	-	TRBJ2-3	CASSARDRRTDTQYF	TGTGCCAGCAGTGCCCGGGACAGGCGCACAGATACGCAGTATTTT
TRBV7-8	-	few	TRBJ1-2	CASSLAPGYNGYTF	TGTGCCAGCAGCTTAGCCCCGGGTTATAATGGCTACACCTTC
TRBV2	-	many	TRBJ1-6	CASSNRAYNSPLHF	TGTGCCAGCAGTAACAGGGCCTATAATTCACCCCTCCACTTT